This record covers a single T cell receptor (beta chain). These data belong to a study of shared clonotypes between healthy human individuals. Method: immunoSEQ multiplex PCR; TCRdb's copy keeps in-frame clones and lacks some. The data show approximately 2.4 million clones, approximately 94% seen once. The CDR3 extends over 12 amino acids. Germline CDR1 MNHEY, CDR2 SVGAGI. Unmatched junction bases numbered 1, after V lost 4 bases and J lost 7 bases. Material for sequencing was naive CD4+ T cells sorted from blood. Subset: CD45RA+ positively selected. The J gene is TRBJ2-1, the V gene TRBV6-5, with 7 bases aligning to TRBD1. The TCR comes from a man aged 18 to 29 in good health. DNA of the CDR3: TGTGCCAGCAGTTTGACAGGGAATGAGCAGTTCTTC. As protein: CASSLTGNEQFF.